This T cell receptor beta chain was sequenced for a study of Ad26.COV2.S vaccination and SARS-CoV-2 variants. Noted treatment: around 19 received Ad26.COV2.S at low or high dose, single or two shots; about 5 received placebo; per-sample allocation not given. Sampling was performed 63 days after the first vaccine or placebo injection. Generated by immunoSEQ multiplex PCR, the TCRdb table keeps only in-frame clones and is missing some. The data contain some 340,000 clones, 85% of them singletons. The junction had 4 bases not matched to a gene; V was cut back by 5 bases and J by 6 bases. Germline-derived CDR1 and CDR2 are SGHVS and FQNEAQ. The CDR3 is 12 residues long.

The chain has TRBV7-8 and TRBJ2-7; 7 bases map to TRBD1. The origin of this receptor is a person aged 18 to 59 who received the Ad26.COV2.S COVID-19 vaccine or a placebo. The sequencing used peripheral blood, collected in a trial of Ad26.COV2.S vaccine versus placebo. The DNA for the CDR3 is TGTGCCAGCAGCGCAAGGGACAGCGAGCAGTACTTC. Protein sequence: CASSARDSEQYF.